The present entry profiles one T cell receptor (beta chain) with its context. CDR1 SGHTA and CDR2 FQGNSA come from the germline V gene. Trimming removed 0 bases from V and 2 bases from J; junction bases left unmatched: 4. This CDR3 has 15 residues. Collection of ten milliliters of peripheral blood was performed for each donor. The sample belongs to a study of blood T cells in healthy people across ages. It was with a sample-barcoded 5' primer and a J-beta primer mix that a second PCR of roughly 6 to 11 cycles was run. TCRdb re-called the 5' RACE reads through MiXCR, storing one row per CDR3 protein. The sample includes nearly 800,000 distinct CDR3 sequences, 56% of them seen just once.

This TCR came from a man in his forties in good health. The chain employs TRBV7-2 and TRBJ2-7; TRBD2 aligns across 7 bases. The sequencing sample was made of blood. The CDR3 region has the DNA TGTGCCAGCAGCTTAGCGCTAGCGGCAGCCTACGAGCAGTACTTC. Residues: CASSLALAAAYEQYF. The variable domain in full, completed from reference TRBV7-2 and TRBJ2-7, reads GAGVSQSPSNKVTEKGKDVELRCDPISGHTALYWYRQSLGQGLEFLIYFQGNSAPDKSGLPSDRFSAERTGGSVSTLTIQRTQQEDSAVYLCASSLALAAAYEQYFGPGTRLTVT.